The 10 T cell receptor beta chains below were found in one sample sequenced in a study of identical twins (TCRdb year 2016). Library creation used 5' RACE. The instrument given in TCRdb is Illumina HiSeq 2000. TCRdb passed the public sequencing reads through fastp at Q25 and MiXCR, retaining productive beta sequences. CDR3 protein sequences are deduplicated, and each keeps its most common genes and DNA. The sample has a few hundred thousand distinct CDR3 sequences on record, roughly a tenth of them singletons. Of the sample, 9% to 10% is held by the ten largest clones. Material: memory T cells sorted from blood. The label giving this sample's cell subset or site can be read as: CD45RO+ enriched T cells. The origin of the receptors is a man aged 50 to 59 in good health.

This clonotype was seen at least ten times. The chain couples TRBV19 to TRBJ2-1; 8 bases are shared with TRBD2. The trim removed 7 bases at V and 0 bases at J, leaving 5 bases unmatched. This CDR3 spans 15 amino acids. Looked up from germline, CDR1 is LNHDA and CDR2 is SQIVND (reference sequence). Written as DNA, the CDR3 is TGTGCCAGTAAGGATAGCGGGACCTCCTACAATGAGCAGTTCTTC. Residues: CASKDSGTSYNEQFF.

The chain is built from TRBV4-2 and TRBJ2-7; TRBD1 aligns across 7 bases. Germline loops: CDR1 LGHNA, CDR2 YNFKEQ. The CDR3 consists of 15 residues. V lost 4 bases, J lost 0 bases, and 6 bases stayed unmatched. The CDR3 sequence is CASSREGGSSYEQYF. The DNA for the CDR3 is TGTGCCAGCAGCCGAGAAGGGGGCAGCTCCTACGAGCAGTACTTC.

The gene calls are TRBV5-5 and TRBJ2-7; 10 positions agree with TRBD1. Trimming took 0 bases from V and 5 from J; bases not matched to a gene: 8. CDR1 is SGHKS and CDR2 is YYEKEE in the germline V gene (reference sequence). The CDR3 contains 16 residues. In DNA, the CDR3 is TGTGCCAGCAGCTTGGTGTGGACGGGACAGGGGAACGAGCAGTACTTC. Protein: CASSLVWTGQGNEQYF.

J is TRBJ2-2 and V is TRBV5-1; the match to TRBD1 covers 10 bases. The CDR3 totals 15 residues. CDR1 and CDR2 from the germline V gene are SGHRS and YFSETQ. The V gene end was trimmed by 4 bases and the J gene end by 8 bases; junction bases not matched to a gene: 8. CDR3 nucleotides: TGCGCCAGCAGCGCCGGGACAGGGGATACGGGGGAGCTGTTTTTT. Its translation is CASSAGTGDTGELFF.

This clonotype was observed a handful of times. The chain employs TRBV4-1 and TRBJ2-1; the D gene is possibly TRBD2 (5 bases). Germline V gene data show CDR1 as MGHRA and CDR2 as YSYEKL. This CDR3 comprises 16 residues. V was trimmed by 0 bases and J by 3 bases, leaving 12 bases between them. In nucleotides, the CDR3 is TGCGCCAGCAGCCAAGATTCGGGGATGGGCTACAATGAGCAGTTCTTC. Translation gives CASSQDSGMGYNEQFF.

This clonotype was found many times. The CDR3 DNA sequence: TGCGCCAGCAGCACGGGGGACACTGAAGCTTTCTTT. Translation gives CASSTGDTEAFF. The chain uses TRBV5-1 and TRBJ1-1; D may be TRBD1 (5 bases). In germline, CDR1 is SGHRS, CDR2 YFSETQ. Trimming removed 4 bases at V and 3 bases at J, with 7 bases between. The CDR3 has 12 residues.

This clonotype was seen a handful of times. The CDR3 DNA sequence: TGTGCCAGCAGTGCCGGACAGGGGCTACGCACAGATACGCAGTATTTT. It encodes CASSAGQGLRTDTQYF. This chain uses TRBV9 with TRBJ2-3; TRBD1 aligns across 9 bases. Germline assignment: CDR1 SGDLS and CDR2 YYNGEE. This CDR3 region has 16 residues. V lost 5 bases and J lost 1; bases outside the gene matches: 8.

V gene TRBV20-1 combines with J gene TRBJ2-7, with a tentative D call TRBD2 (6 bases). In germline, CDR1 is DFQATT, CDR2 SNEGSKA (reference sequence). Trimming cost V 5 bases and J 2 bases, with 10 bases left between them. There are 12 residues in the CDR3. CDR3 residues: CSAGGTAYEQYF. The DNA for the CDR3 is TGCAGTGCTGGCGGGACGGCCTACGAGCAGTACTTC.

This clonotype was recorded at least ten times. The chain combines TRBV10-2 with TRBJ1-1; 9 nucleotides line up with TRBD1. Germline CDR1 and CDR2: WSHSY and SAAADI. V shed 4 bases and J 3 bases; nucleotides not matched to a gene: 9. The CDR3 sequence is 16 residues long. The CDR3 sequence is CASSATPTGGYTEAFF. For the CDR3, the DNA is TGCGCCAGCAGTGCAACGCCGACAGGGGGATACACTGAAGCTTTCTTT.

This clonotype was detected only a few times. The J gene is TRBJ1-3, the V gene TRBV4-1; D remains unclear. The CDR3 extends over 18 amino acids. The germline CDR1 and CDR2 sequences are MGHRA and YSYEKL. V lost 1 base, J lost 0 bases, and 16 bases lay in between. The CDR3 sequence: CASSQVAVSQISGNTIYF. The CDR3, as DNA: TGCGCCAGCAGCCAAGTCGCAGTTAGTCAAATCTCTGGAAACACCATATATTTT.